This TCR beta chain comes out of a study of graft-versus-host responses after intestinal transplantation. Study information: Multivisceral, liver-intestinal, or isolated intestinal grafts were transplanted into recipients. Anti-thymocyte globulin induction was given to all recipients, followed by tacrolimus and steroids for around three years. Study conclusions and caveats: With peak circulating GvH clone levels came an association with early post-transplant HvG declines. Present in recipient marrow, GvH clones included some that appeared first in ileum or blood.

The data were produced by immunoSEQ multiplex PCR, yet TCRdb's version contains in-frame clones alone and is incomplete. The sample yields some 84,000 clones, approximately 82% seen once. About this clone: Its antigen is not identified.

This TCR derives from a human donor who received an intestinal transplant. The sample consisted of unstimulated CD4+ T cells sorted from spleen or lymph node cells, taken before intestinal transplant.

CDR3 region: CAISERRLTEMNTEAFF. In DNA form, the CDR3 reads TGTGCCATCAGTGAACGGAGGCTGACGGAAATGAACACTGAAGCTTTCTTT. V usage is TRBV10-3 and J usage is TRBJ1-1; D ambiguous. Looked up from germline, CDR1 is ENHRY and CDR2 is SYGVKD. V was clipped by 3 bases and J by 0 bases, with 17 bases between them. The length of the CDR3 is 17 residues.